Sequencing of this T cell receptor (beta chain) was carried out in a study of OX40 agonist ivuxolimab in advanced cancers. Describing the broader study: Ivuxolimab was an agonistic, fully human IgG2 monoclonal antibody directed against OX40 (CD134), a costimulatory receptor. A male proportion of around 80% and a mean age of 60 years, ranging from 23 to 79, were recorded for the dose-escalation cohort. Three dose-escalation patients achieved partial responses, one with hepatocellular carcinoma and two with cutaneous melanoma. The paper reports the monotherapy dose-escalation portion (N of about 51 patients) of the phase I ivuxolimab trial. Of the approximately 50 patients in dose escalation, 19 had hepatocellular carcinoma, around 15 had melanoma, 9 had renal cell carcinoma and 9 had head and neck cancer. Intravenous ivuxolimab was administered to patients every 2 weeks at six dose levels: 0.01, 0.1, 0.3, 1.5, 3 and 10 mg/kg. Patients were allowed to have had prior anti-PD-1, anti-PD-L1 or anti-CTLA-4 therapy, and approximately 41% of the dose-escalation patients had previously received checkpoint inhibitors. Peripheral TCRbeta sequencing aimed to test whether ivuxolimab altered TCR sequence diversity and caused clonal T-cell expansion.

The trial excluded patients who had a history of autoimmune disease or who were on systemic immunosuppression. Peripheral blood for TCR sequencing was collected from all dose cohorts at baseline, on cycle 4 day 1, and on cycle 7 day 1. Samples were obtained from an open-label, multicenter, first-in-human phase I dose-escalation trial of ivuxolimab. The trial enrolled adults with locally advanced or metastatic head and neck squamous cell, hepatocellular, melanoma or renal cell carcinoma. CD4+ and CD8+ T cells were sorted separately from peripheral blood before TCR sequencing. The CDR1 and CDR2 encoded by the germline V gene (reference sequence) are SEHNR and FQNEAQ. The CDR3 sequence holds 17 residues, the cysteine and phenylalanine included. The CDR3 DNA has 51 bases and is translated from base 1. Compared with germline, V lacks 5 bases and J lacks 5 bases; bases without a gene match: 12. This clone was recorded once. The specificity of this receptor is unknown. Base qualities are not recorded, but no much larger clone differs from it by a single base.

To sequence the TCRbeta CDR3 region, genomic DNA was isolated from the sorted cells. The immunoSEQ Assay was used to sequence the TCRbeta CDR3 regions. This is the immuneACCESS table as TCRdb keeps it, with only in-frame sequences that have V and J called. A part of the clones is gone; compared with another copy, unresolved V genes explain less than half, and the rest is unexplained. Recorded for this sample are some 20,000 clones; approximately 83% of them occurred a single time. Jointly, the top ten make up less than 4% of the sample. Summary of the overall study and its limitations: Which antigens the clonally expanded peripheral T cells were specific for was not determined. Low levels of normalized T-cell clonal expansion were also seen in some patients who did not respond. At doses of 0.1 to 3.0 mg/kg, clonal expansion of both CD4+ and CD8+ blood T cells was observed from baseline to week 6. In the 0.1-3.0 mg/kg groups, partial responders were among the patients with the lowest normalized peripheral clonal expansion, particularly in CD8+ T cells. On average, CD8+ T cells showed more expanded clones than CD4+ T cells after ivuxolimab.

The rearranged chain carries TRBV7-9 and TRBJ2-2; 9 central nucleotides agree with TRBD1. The sequence derives from an adult with an advanced solid tumor such as melanoma, head and neck, liver or kidney cancer. The specimen comprised CD4+ or CD8+ T cells sorted from blood, sampled in a trial of the OX40 agonist ivuxolimab. The DNA sequence is TGTGCCAGCAGCGCAGGCCCCGGGACAGGGTGGACCGGGGAGCTGTTTTTT. Its translation is CASSAGPGTGWTGELFF.